These 21 T cell receptor beta chains originate from one sample sequenced in a study of blood T cell repertoires in COVID-19. Assay: immunoSEQ multiplex PCR; the TCRdb copy retains only in-frame clones and omits some. The sample includes about 140,000 clones, roughly 84% seen only once; the top ten take 5.5%. Sequenced sample: PBMCs or T cells enriched from blood (not recorded which). These receptors came from a man aged 40-49 years with acute COVID-19.

The rearrangement joins TRBV7-2 to TRBJ2-7; no reliable D call. The CDR3 is 14 amino acids. The germline V and J ends were trimmed by 2 bases and 1 base, with 9 bases remaining between them. The V gene's germline CDR1 is SGHTA and CDR2 FQGNSA. The CDR3 nucleotides are TGTGCCAGCAGCTTAAGTACAGAGTCCTACGAGCAGTACTTC. It codes for CASSLSTESYEQYF. Full variable domain (rest looked up from reference TRBV7-2 and TRBJ2-7): GAGVSQSPSNKVTEKGKDVELRCDPISGHTALYWYRQSLGQGLEFLIYFQGNSAPDKSGLPSDRFSAERTGGSVSTLTIQRTQQEDSAVYLCASSLSTESYEQYFGPGTRLTVT.

The chain carries TRBV5-1 and TRBJ2-2, with D possibly matching TRBD1 (5 bases). V lost 1 base to trimming and J lost 7 bases, with 14 bases between them. CDR3 length: 15 residues. From germline, CDR1 is SGHRS and CDR2 YFSETQ. This CDR3 reads CASSLSRAQGGELFF. The CDR3 nucleotides read TGCGCCAGCAGCTTGAGCCGGGCCCAGGGCGGGGAGCTGTTTTTT.

The rearrangement uses TRBV28 and TRBJ2-1, with a tentative D call TRBD2 (6 bases). The CDR3 is made up of 15 amino acids. Germline loops: CDR1 MDHEN, CDR2 SYDVKM. Trimming removed 5 bases from V and 7 bases from J, with 18 bases in between. In DNA, the CDR3 is TGTGCCAGCAGTGGCGGGACCTCGGCCAGGAATGAGCAGTTCTTC. Residues: CASSGGTSARNEQFF.

The chain has TRBV11-3 and TRBJ2-1; 9 bases are a match to TRBD1. Unmatched junction bases numbered 7, after V lost 5 bases and J lost 14 bases. Germline lookup yields CDR1 SGHNT and CDR2 YENEEA. This CDR3 comprises 12 residues. The CDR3 protein is CASSPRQGVKFF. Here the CDR3 DNA reads TGTGCCAGCAGCCCCAGACAGGGGGTCAAGTTCTTC.

This chain connects TRBV11-2 to TRBJ1-2, with 7 nucleotides matching TRBD1. Germline V gene lookup returns CDR1 SGHAT and CDR2 FQNNGV. This CDR3 comprises 15 residues. V shed 2 bases and J 2 bases; nucleotides not matched to a gene: 5. CDR3: CASSLTLGQNYGYTF. Written as DNA, the CDR3 is TGTGCCAGCAGCTTAACCCTGGGACAGAACTATGGCTACACCTTC.

The chain links TRBV5-1 to TRBJ2-1, with TRBD1 matching 9 bases. The J segment lost 6 bases and the V segment lost 4 bases, leaving 5 bases of the junction unmatched. The CDR3 is 14 amino acids. Germline V gene lookup returns CDR1 SGHRS and CDR2 YFSETQ. CDR3 region: CASSAGQGLNEQFF. The DNA of the CDR3 is TGCGCCAGCAGCGCCGGACAGGGGCTCAATGAGCAGTTCTTC.

This clone was counted between two and nine times. The chain uses TRBV28 and TRBJ2-1; TRBD2 aligns across 10 bases. The CDR3 loop spans 15 amino acids. V gave up 6 bases and J gave up 3 bases; unmatched junction bases: 5. Germline CDR1 and CDR2: MDHEN and SYDVKM. Written as DNA, the CDR3 is TGTGCCAGCAGCCGTCTAGCGGGGGTCTACAATGAGCAGTTCTTC. This gives the protein CASSRLAGVYNEQFF. Using reference TRBV28 and TRBJ2-1 for the parts outside the CDR3, the full variable domain is DVKVTQSSRYLVKRTGEKVFLECVQDMDHENMFWYRQDPGLGLRLIYFSYDVKMKEKGDIPEGYSVSREKKERFSLILESASTNQTSMYLCASSRLAGVYNEQFFGPGTRLTVL.

This sequence joins TRBV9 and TRBJ1-2; D might be TRBD1 (6 bases). Germline V gene lookup returns CDR1 SGDLS and CDR2 YYNGEE. This CDR3 region has 15 residues. V lost 3 bases, J lost 8 bases, and 20 bases lay in between. The CDR3 bases are TGTGCCAGCAGCGCTTCCCCGGACAGCCGCCTGGGCTACACCTTC. Translated, it gives CASSASPDSRLGYTF.

The chain has TRBV29-1 and TRBJ2-1; 11 nucleotides align to TRBD1. The germline gives CDR1 SQVTM, CDR2 ANQGSEA. The CDR3 loop spans 13 amino acids. V lost 7 bases, J lost 9 bases, and 8 bases stayed unmatched. CDR3 nucleotide sequence: TGCAGCGCGGGACAGGGGGAGTCGGGTGAGCAGTTCTTC. Protein: CSAGQGESGEQFF.

This chain uses TRBV2 with TRBJ2-2; 8 bases are shared with TRBD1. CDR1 is SNHLY, CDR2 FYNNEI, per germline. The CDR3 length is 14 residues. The ends lost 7 bases at V and 1 base at J; junction bases unmatched: 2. CDR3 sequence: CASKGQGNTGELFF. The CDR3 nucleotides read TGTGCCAGCAAAGGACAGGGGAACACCGGGGAGCTGTTTTTT.

The genes are TRBV30 and TRBJ2-2; a weak D match, TRBD2 (5 bases). Trimming stripped 4 bases from V and 7 bases from J, with 13 bases between. The CDR3 runs 13 residues. Per germline, CDR1 GTSNPN and CDR2 SVGIG (reference sequence). The CDR3 here is CAWKLRGYGELFF. In nucleotides, the CDR3 is TGTGCCTGGAAGTTACGAGGGTACGGGGAGCTGTTTTTT.

This clone has a single count. V usage is TRBV5-1 and J usage is TRBJ2-3, with D possibly being TRBD1 (6 bases). Germline V gives CDR1 SGHRS, CDR2 YFSETQ. The germline V and J ends were trimmed by 5 bases and 6 bases, with 16 bases remaining between them. This CDR3 spans 14 amino acids. The CDR3 nucleotides are TGCGCCAGCAGTTTAGCAGGGGCCACGGATACGCAGTATTTT. This translates into CASSLAGATDTQYF.

This chain's CDR3 is CAWSVSRNTEAFF. CDR3 sequence (DNA): TGTGCCTGGAGTGTATCCAGGAACACTGAAGCTTTCTTT. The chain has TRBV30 and TRBJ1-1, with D uncertain. Germline CDR1 GTSNPN, CDR2 SVGIG (reference sequence). This CDR3 has 13 residues. V was shortened by 0 bases and J by 1 base, with 6 bases between the two germline ends.

V gene TRBV4-1 combines with J gene TRBJ1-2; 7 bases are shared with TRBD1. Germline V lookup: CDR1 MGHRA, CDR2 YSYEKL. Germline trimming cut 6 bases from V and 2 bases from J; bases unmatched to any gene: 9. The CDR3 length is 15 residues. The CDR3 nucleotides read TGCGCCAGCAGTCAAAATCGGGACAGCAACTATGGCTACACCTTC. Amino acid sequence: CASSQNRDSNYGYTF.

V is TRBV9 and J is TRBJ2-1; TRBD2 agrees at 13 bases. Losses at the gene ends were 3 bases for V and 4 bases for J; bases not matched to a gene: 4. Germline values: CDR1 SGDLS, CDR2 YYNGEE. This CDR3 contains 16 residues. The CDR3 DNA follows: TGTGCCAGCAGCGAGGGGACTAGCGGGAAGTACAATGAGCAGTTCTTC. Translated: CASSEGTSGKYNEQFF.

This clone was counted a single time. The chain couples TRBV9 to TRBJ2-5; weak D call: TRBD1 (6 bases). This CDR3 contains 14 residues. Trimming stripped 1 base from V and 2 bases from J, with 9 bases between. Germline values: CDR1 SGDLS, CDR2 YYNGEE. CDR3 DNA sequence: TGTGCCAGCAGCGTATCTGGACAGCAAGAGACCCAGTACTTC. Translation gives CASSVSGQQETQYF.

The chain links TRBV4-3 to TRBJ1-2, with 8 bases identical to TRBD1. The CDR3 sequence is 14 residues long. J was trimmed by 4 bases and V by 5 bases; bases with no gene match: 6. The germline V gene has CDR1 LGHNA and CDR2 YSLEER. This CDR3 reads CASSTTGGSYGYTF. The CDR3 nucleotides are TGCGCCAGCAGCACCACAGGGGGGAGCTATGGCTACACCTTC.

The chain carries TRBV11-2 and TRBJ2-7, with 9 bases identical to TRBD1. The length of the CDR3 is 15 residues. Germline V gene data show CDR1 as SGHAT and CDR2 as FQNNGV. Germline trimming cut 1 base from V and 7 bases from J; bases unmatched to any gene: 8. CDR3 in amino acids: CASSLVWTGEREQYF. In DNA form, the CDR3 reads TGTGCCAGCAGCTTAGTCTGGACAGGGGAGCGAGAGCAGTACTTC.

The V gene is TRBV29-1, the J gene TRBJ2-5, with 11 bases fitting TRBD2. V was pared by 6 bases and J by 2 bases, with 8 bases of the junction left unmatched. The CDR3 covers 15 residues. CDR1 and CDR2 from the germline V gene are SQVTM and ANQGSEA. Written as DNA, the CDR3 is TGCAGCGTGAAACTAGCGGGGGCCACACAAGAGACCCAGTACTTC. This gives the protein CSVKLAGATQETQYF.

The CDR3 DNA is TGTGCCAGCAGCCCTGACCGGAGCAGAGCCAAAAACATTCAGTACTTC. Protein sequence: CASSPDRSRAKNIQYF. The chain recombines TRBV7-2 with TRBJ2-4; D is ambiguous. Per germline, CDR1 SGHTA and CDR2 FQGNSA. The CDR3 runs 16 residues. Trimming cost V 5 bases and J 0 bases, with 14 bases left between them.

This chain links TRBV28 with TRBJ2-3; maybe TRBD2 (6 bases). This CDR3 comprises 12 residues. V was trimmed by 7 bases and J by 6 bases, leaving 11 bases between them. The germline V gene has CDR1 MDHEN and CDR2 SYDVKM. In nucleotides, the CDR3 is TGTGCCAGCAACTCCGGGGGTGATACGCAGTATTTT. Amino acids: CASNSGGDTQYF.